Only a few counts were recorded for the clone carrying this T cell receptor beta chain. The antigen is not known. The sample comes from a study of Graves' ophthalmopathy and Graves' hyperthyroidism. RNA transcripts provided the template for amplifying TCR beta CDR3 regions. Investigators did first-round RT-PCR with HTBI primers, then second-round multiplex PCR. MiXCR, applied by TCRdb to the multiplex PCR reads, yields one record per CDR3 protein. The profile shows fewer than 70,000 distinct CDR3 sequences, approximately 50% of them singletons. General study results and limits: Blood contained most expanded thyroid clonotypes exceeding 0.001 frequency.

Patients were excluded if they had other autoimmune diseases or uncontrolled infections, and likewise if pregnancy or lactation applied. Clinicians made diagnoses from clinical symptoms, serum thyroxine, TRAb, thyroid ultrasound and orbital computed tomography. Isolation of PBMCs was performed using around 9.1 ml of fresh peripheral blood. The CDR3 spans 13 residues. V shed 5 bases, J shed 7 bases, and the junction held 7 bases outside the gene matches. Germline CDR1 reads SNHLY; CDR2 reads FYNNEI. J is TRBJ2-7 and V is TRBV2, with 8 bases lining up with TRBD1. This clonotype was obtained from an adult woman with Graves' ophthalmopathy. What was sequenced was peripheral blood. The CDR3 nucleotides read TGTGCCAGCAGTTTAACAGGGGGAAGGGAGCAGTACTTC. Protein sequence: CASSLTGGREQYF.